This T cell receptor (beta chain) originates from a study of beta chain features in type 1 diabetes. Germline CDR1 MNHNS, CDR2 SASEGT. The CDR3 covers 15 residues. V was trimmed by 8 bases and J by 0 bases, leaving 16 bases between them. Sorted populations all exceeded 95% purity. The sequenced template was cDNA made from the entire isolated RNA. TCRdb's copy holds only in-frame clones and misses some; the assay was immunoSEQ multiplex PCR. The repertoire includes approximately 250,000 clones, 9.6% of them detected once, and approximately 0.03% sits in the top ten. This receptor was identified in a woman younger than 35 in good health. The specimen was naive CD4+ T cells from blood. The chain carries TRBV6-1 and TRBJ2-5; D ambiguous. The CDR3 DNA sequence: TGTGCCAGCGCCGACCAGGCCCAGTACCAAGAGACCCAGTACTTC. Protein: CASADQAQYQETQYF.